This TCR beta chain is from a study of monozygotic twins with inflammatory bowel disease. The CDR3 totals 13 residues. Germline lookup yields CDR1 KGHSH and CDR2 LQKENI. Template switching was used to attach UMIs, which incorporated a 6-nucleotide sample barcode. No DNA is given; TCRdb re-called the 5' RACE reads and lists each CDR3 protein once. The table lists more than 300,000 distinct CDR3 sequences. The specimen was blood. The receptor's source is a human donor with ulcerative colitis or Crohn's disease, or a healthy co-twin of an affected twin (not recorded which). This chain links TRBV18 with TRBJ1-5. The chain's CDR3 is CASSPKENQPQHF.